This T cell receptor (beta chain) was observed in a study of regulatory T cells in long-lasting Graves disease. Study findings and constraints: Persistent Graves' patients showed a TCR diversity that was lower than that of newly diagnosed ones.

The time point is: newly diagnosed GD, antithyroid drugs for less than 3 months. With RNA extracted from PBMCs as input, the TCR library was made. This clonotype came up many times. Its antigen is undetermined. The CDR3 extends over 13 amino acids. Trimming pared 3 bases from V and 3 bases from J, leaving 8 bases between. The germline CDR1 and CDR2 sequences are MDHEN and SYDVKM. CDR3 regions were amplified by Arm-PCR using iRepertoire HTBI primers to build TCR beta libraries. TCRdb used MiXCR to reprocess the multiplex PCR reads, holding one entry per CDR3 protein. In the table there are some 460,000 distinct CDR3 sequences, around 15% of which are singletons. The same data also went into a second study, on T cells in Graves' hyperthyroidism and ophthalmopathy.

This sample comprised peripheral blood mononuclear cells (PBMCs), obtained at new diagnosis, from a patient treated with antithyroid drugs. This chain joins TRBV28 and TRBJ1-2, with a possible D match to TRBD1 (5 bases). The TCR sequence derives from a middle-aged man with Graves disease. The CDR3 is CASSLSGDYGYTF. In nucleotides, the CDR3 is TGTGCCAGCAGTTTGTCGGGGGACTATGGCTACACCTTC.